The T cell receptor (beta chain) under discussion was sequenced for a study of beta chain features in type 1 diabetes. Study at large: Across all samples, approximately 110,000,000 sorted cells were examined.

The CDR3 extends over 13 amino acids. The V end lost 3 bases, the J end lost 3 bases, and 8 bases lay between the germline ends. Germline V gene sequence: CDR1 SGHTA, CDR2 FQGNSA. All of the isolated RNA was reverse transcribed, so expressed TCRB transcripts were sequenced. Sequencing was performed with immunoSEQ multiplex PCR; in TCRdb, only in-frame clones are kept and a portion is missing. The sample records about 660,000 clones, around 15% being singletons. All sorted populations exceeded 98% purity. Study findings and constraints: Cells with high TCR expression could be over-represented when cDNA is sequenced. Shortening that was moderate but significant affected the TCRB CDR3s of Type 1 diabetes patients in all four CD4+ subsets.

A few counts support this clone. The antigen is not known. V usage is TRBV7-2 and J usage is TRBJ2-5; D perhaps matches TRBD1 (6 bases). The sequenced material came from naive CD4+ T cells from blood. This receptor was obtained from a man younger than 30 with type 1 diabetes. This CDR3 reads CASSFRGEETQYF. As DNA, the CDR3 is TGTGCCAGCAGCTTCAGGGGTGAAGAGACCCAGTACTTC.